This T cell receptor (beta chain) was documented in a study of response to subunit inactivated influenza vaccine. Study-wide points: The authors put forward the suggestion that each seasonal influenza vaccination may bring in only a limited number of new T cells.

Remarks on this clonotype: Its matching antigen is unknown.

CDR1 and CDR2 (germline): LNHDA, SQIVND (reference sequence). Trimming removed 5 bases from V and 6 bases from J, with 14 bases in between. The CDR3 extends over 13 amino acids. TCRdb reanalysed the RT-PCR reads using MiXCR and keeps one entry per CDR3 protein. The table has around 750,000 distinct CDR3 sequences, roughly 20% seen once; the top ten hold about 10%. This chain joins TRBV19 and TRBJ2-7, with D perhaps TRBD1 (5 bases). This sequence was found in a man in his forties or fifties who received an inactivated influenza vaccine. The sequencing used PBMCs from blood, collected 4 to 6 days after vaccination. The CDR3 DNA is TGTGCCAGTAGTTTCCAGGGTGAGGTCGAGCAGTACTTC. Translating gives CASSFQGEVEQYF.